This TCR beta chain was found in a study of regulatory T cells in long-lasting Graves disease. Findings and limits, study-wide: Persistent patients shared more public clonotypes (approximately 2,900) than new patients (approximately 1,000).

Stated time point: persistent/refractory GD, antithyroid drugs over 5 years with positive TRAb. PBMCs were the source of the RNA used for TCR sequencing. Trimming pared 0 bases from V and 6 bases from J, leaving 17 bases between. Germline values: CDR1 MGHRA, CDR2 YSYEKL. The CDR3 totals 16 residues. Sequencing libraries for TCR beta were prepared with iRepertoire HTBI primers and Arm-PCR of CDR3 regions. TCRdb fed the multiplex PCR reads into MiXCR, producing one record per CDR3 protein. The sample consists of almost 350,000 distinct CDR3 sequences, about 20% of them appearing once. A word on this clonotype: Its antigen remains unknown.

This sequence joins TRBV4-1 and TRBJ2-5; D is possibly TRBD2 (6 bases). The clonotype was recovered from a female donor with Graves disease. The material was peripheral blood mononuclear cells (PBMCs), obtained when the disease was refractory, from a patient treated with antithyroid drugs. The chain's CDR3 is CASSQDQGGVRKTQYF. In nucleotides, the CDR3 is TGCGCCAGCAGCCAAGATCAGGGCGGGGTTAGGAAGACCCAGTACTTC.